Below, 3 T cell receptor beta chains from the same sample are listed, as sequenced in a study of blood T cell repertoires in COVID-19. Generated by immunoSEQ multiplex PCR, the TCRdb table keeps only in-frame clones and is missing some. Of around 310,000 clones listed, about 91% were seen once; the top ten hold around a tenth. Input material: PBMCs or T cells enriched from blood (not recorded which). Source of these receptors: a woman aged 40 to 49 who had recovered from COVID-19.

This sequence joins TRBV4-3 and TRBJ2-2, with 7 bases that match TRBD2. Per germline, CDR1 LGHNA and CDR2 YSLEER. This CDR3 spans 14 amino acids. V was clipped by 0 bases and J by 13 bases; unmatched bases: 8. CDR3 DNA sequence: TGCGCCAGCAGCCAAGATAGGGGAGCGGGGACGCTGTTTTTT. Amino acid sequence: CASSQDRGAGTLFF.

The gene calls are TRBV5-4 and TRBJ2-7, with a possible D match to TRBD1 (5 bases). This CDR3 is built from 13 residues. The germline V gene encodes CDR1 SGHNT and CDR2 YYREEE (reference sequence). V gave up 4 bases and J gave up 6 bases, with 14 bases separating them. The CDR3 DNA reads as TGTGCCAGCAGCACACGACAGAACCCCGAGCAGTACTTC. Translation gives CASSTRQNPEQYF.

This chain joins TRBV9 and TRBJ2-7, with TRBD2 identical over 8 bases. The germline V gene encodes CDR1 SGDLS and CDR2 YYNGEE. The CDR3 consists of 15 residues. V lost 2 bases, J lost 0 bases, and 4 bases stayed unmatched. The CDR3 DNA sequence: TGTGCCAGCAGCGTTCTCGCGGGGGGCTCCTACGAGCAGTACTTC. It translates to CASSVLAGGSYEQYF.